Listed below are T cell receptor beta chains from one sample, sequenced in a study of cytomegalovirus exposure and HLA in healthy donors. The table came from immunoSEQ multiplex PCR; TCRdb's copy has only in-frame clones and leaves some out. The sample contains some 70,000 clones, around 64% of which appear only once. Source material: PBMCs. All receptors come from a woman aged 45-59 years in good health and CMV-seronegative. CDR3s include the opening cysteine and the closing phenylalanine or tryptophan. D genes are given only for firm matches.

v_gene	d_gene	len	CDR3aa
TRBV2	TRBD1	15	CASRGTVGSNQPQHF
TRBV10-3	.	14	CAIRWDTYSYEQYF
TRBV15	TRBD1	15	CATSRDGDREGEQYF
TRBV7-9	.	17	CASSYSADPGGANVLTF
TRBV5-1	.	13	CASSPQGNTEAFF
TRBV4-2	.	14	CASSLQGSGNTIYF
TRBV5-6	.	15	CASSFGLTSTDTQYF
TRBV7-8	.	15	CASSLVWAPSYEQYF
TRBV7-2	.	14	CASTTRGLRTEAFF
TRBV5-1	.	14	CASSLEGPDDGYTF
TRBV28	.	14	CASRTHGTGNTIYF
TRBV28	.	13	CASSLSQRTEAFF
TRBV6-6	.	13	CASAQGGTDTQYF
TRBV5-1	TRBD1	14	CASSPGQIQETQYF
TRBV5-6	.	15	CASSFQGIMDEKLFF
TRBV30	.	14	CALGGGGGTDTQYF
TRBV28	.	13	CARGSRGYTEAFF
TRBV4-1	.	16	CASSQDTRETYNEQFF
TRBV30	TRBD2	14	CAWTLAGGINEQFF
TRBV15	TRBD1	17	CATSRGTTGQSRNEQFF
TRBV29-1	TRBD1	12	CSVDTGGDEQYF
TRBV4-3	TRBD2	21	CASSQDLRAEREDLSTDTQYF
TRBV5-1	TRBD1	15	CASSAGTGTYNEQFF
TRBV29-1	.	15	CSAGRGWGMNTEAFF
TRBV7-8	.	14	CASSLGGFTEKLFF
TRBV4-1	TRBD2	19	CASSQVGLAGGSSYNEQFF
TRBV29-1	TRBD2	15	CSVRGLAGGTDTQYF